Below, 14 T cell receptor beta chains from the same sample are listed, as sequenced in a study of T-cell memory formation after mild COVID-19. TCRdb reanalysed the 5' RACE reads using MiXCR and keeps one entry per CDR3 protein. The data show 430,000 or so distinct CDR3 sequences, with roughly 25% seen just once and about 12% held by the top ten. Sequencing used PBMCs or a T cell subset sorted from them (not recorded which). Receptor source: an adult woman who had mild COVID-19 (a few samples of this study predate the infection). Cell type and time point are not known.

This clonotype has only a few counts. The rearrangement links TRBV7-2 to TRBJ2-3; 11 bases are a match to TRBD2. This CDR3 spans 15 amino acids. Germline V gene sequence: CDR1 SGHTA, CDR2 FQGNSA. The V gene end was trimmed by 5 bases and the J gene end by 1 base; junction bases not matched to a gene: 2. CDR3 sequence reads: CASSKLAGGTDTQYF. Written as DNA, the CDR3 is TGTGCCAGCAGCAAACTAGCGGGGGGCACAGATACGCAGTATTTT.

The CDR3 DNA sequence: TGTGCCAGCAGTCCAGCAGCAGGGGGCCCTACCACCTATGGCTACACCTTC. It encodes CASSPAAGGPTTYGYTF. This chain links TRBV5-7 with TRBJ1-2, with TRBD1 identical over 8 bases. TRBV5-7 counts as an open reading frame of uncertain function. J gave up 4 bases and V 5 bases, and 16 bases lay outside the gene matches. This CDR3 region has 17 residues.

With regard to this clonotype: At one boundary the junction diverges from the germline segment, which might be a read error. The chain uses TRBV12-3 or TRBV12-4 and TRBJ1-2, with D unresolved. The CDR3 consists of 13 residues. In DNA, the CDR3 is TGTGCCAGCAGTTTAAATTTAGCCATGTCCAACCGTTTC. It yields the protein CASSLNLAMSNRF.

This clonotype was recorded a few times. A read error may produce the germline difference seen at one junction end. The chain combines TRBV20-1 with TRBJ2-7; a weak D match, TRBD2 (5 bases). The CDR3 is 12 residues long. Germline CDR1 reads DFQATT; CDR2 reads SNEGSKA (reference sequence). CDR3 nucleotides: TGCAGTGCTAGGGACTTCGCCTATGAGCAGTACTTC. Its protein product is CSARDFAYEQYF.

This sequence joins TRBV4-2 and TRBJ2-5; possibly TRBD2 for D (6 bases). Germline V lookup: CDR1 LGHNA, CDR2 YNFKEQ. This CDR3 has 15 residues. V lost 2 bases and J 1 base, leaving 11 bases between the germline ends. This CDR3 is CASSQWGAGQETQYF. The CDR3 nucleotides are TGTGCCAGCAGCCAATGGGGAGCGGGCCAAGAGACCCAGTACTTC.

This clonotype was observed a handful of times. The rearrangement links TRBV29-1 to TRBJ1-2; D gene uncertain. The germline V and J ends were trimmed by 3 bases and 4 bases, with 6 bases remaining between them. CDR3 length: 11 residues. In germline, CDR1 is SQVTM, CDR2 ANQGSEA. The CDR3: CSVDDIYGYTF. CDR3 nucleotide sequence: TGCAGCGTTGATGACATCTATGGCTACACCTTC.

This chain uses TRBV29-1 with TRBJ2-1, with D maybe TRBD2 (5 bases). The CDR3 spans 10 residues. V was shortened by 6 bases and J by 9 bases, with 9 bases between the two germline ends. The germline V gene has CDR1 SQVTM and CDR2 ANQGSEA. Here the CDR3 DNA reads TGCAGCGTAGGAGAGGGTGAGCAGTTCTTC. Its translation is CSVGEGEQFF.

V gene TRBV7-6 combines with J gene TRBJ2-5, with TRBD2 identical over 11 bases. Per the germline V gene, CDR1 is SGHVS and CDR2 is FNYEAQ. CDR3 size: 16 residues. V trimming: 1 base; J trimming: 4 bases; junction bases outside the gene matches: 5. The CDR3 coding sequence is TGTGCCAGCAGCTTAGAAGTAGCGGGAGGGGTAGAGACCCAGTACTTC. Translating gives CASSLEVAGGVETQYF.

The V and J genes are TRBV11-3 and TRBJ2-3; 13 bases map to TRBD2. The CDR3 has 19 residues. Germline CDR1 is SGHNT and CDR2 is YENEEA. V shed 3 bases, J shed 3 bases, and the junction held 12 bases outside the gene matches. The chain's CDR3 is CASSLGGLAGPEGTDTQYF. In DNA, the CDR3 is TGTGCCAGCAGCTTGGGGGGACTAGCGGGACCGGAGGGGACAGATACGCAGTATTTT.

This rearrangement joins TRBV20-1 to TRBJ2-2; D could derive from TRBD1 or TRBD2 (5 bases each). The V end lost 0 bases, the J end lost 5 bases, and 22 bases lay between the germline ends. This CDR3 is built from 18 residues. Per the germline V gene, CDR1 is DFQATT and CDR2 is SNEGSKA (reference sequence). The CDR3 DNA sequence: TGCAGTGCTAGAGACAAGGGGAGTCACCAGATTTTGACCGGGGAGCTGTTTTTT. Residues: CSARDKGSHQILTGELFF.

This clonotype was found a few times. This chain's CDR3 is CASKIGPSYEQYF. The CDR3 DNA is TGTGCCAGCAAGATCGGACCTTCCTACGAGCAGTACTTC. The chain links TRBV6-5 to TRBJ2-7; D is ambiguous. CDR3 length: 13 amino acids. In germline, CDR1 is MNHEY, CDR2 SVGAGI. V dropped 7 bases and J dropped 1 base, with 11 bases sitting between them.

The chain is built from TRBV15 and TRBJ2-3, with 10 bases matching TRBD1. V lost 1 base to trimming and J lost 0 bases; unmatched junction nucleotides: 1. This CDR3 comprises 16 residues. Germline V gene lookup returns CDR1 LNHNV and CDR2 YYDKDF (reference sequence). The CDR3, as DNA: TGTGCCACCAGCAGAGTGGGACAGGGGAGCACAGATACGCAGTATTTT. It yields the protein CATSRVGQGSTDTQYF.

CDR3 sequence (DNA): TGTGCCACCAGTGACTCGACTAGCGGGAGGGATTACAATGAGCAGTTCTTC. Translation: CATSDSTSGRDYNEQFF. The chain carries TRBV24-1 and TRBJ2-1, with TRBD2 matching over 14 bases. This CDR3 comprises 17 residues. Germline V gives CDR1 KGHDR, CDR2 SFDVKD. With V trimmed by 4 bases and J by 4 bases, 5 bases remained unmatched.

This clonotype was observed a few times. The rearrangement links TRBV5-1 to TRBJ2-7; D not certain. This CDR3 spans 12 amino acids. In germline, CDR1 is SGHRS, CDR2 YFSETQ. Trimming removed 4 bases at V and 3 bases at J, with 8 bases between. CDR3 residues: CASSNSFYEQYF. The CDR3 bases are TGCGCCAGCAGCAACTCCTTCTACGAGCAGTACTTC.